The 3 T cell receptor beta chains below come from one sample, sequenced in a study of T-cell memory formation after mild COVID-19. Using its own MiXCR run on the 5' RACE reads, TCRdb lists one record per CDR3 protein. The sample has about 470,000 distinct CDR3 sequences, around 27% seen once; the top ten hold around 12%. Sequencing used PBMCs or a T cell subset sorted from them (not recorded which). Receptors were obtained from an adult woman who had mild COVID-19 (a few samples of this study predate the infection). Cell type and time point are not known.

Concerning this clonotype: A junction end diverges from the germline sequence, so it may reflect a read error. The chain combines TRBV11-2 with TRBJ2-5; D is possibly TRBD1 (5 bases). The CDR3 runs to 13 residues. Per germline, CDR1 SGHAT and CDR2 FQNNGV. This chain's CDR3 is CASNLGEAETQYF. Here the CDR3 DNA reads TGTGCCAGCAACTTAGGGGAAGCGGAGACCCAGTACTTC.

The chain uses TRBV20-1 and TRBJ2-2; 12 nucleotides match TRBD1. Germline loops: CDR1 DFQATT, CDR2 SNEGSKA (reference sequence). With V trimmed by 2 bases and J by 7 bases, 5 bases remained unmatched. This CDR3 region has 15 residues. The CDR3 coding sequence is TGCAGTGCTAGACCCGGGACAGGGGGCCTCGGGGAGCTGTTTTTT. Protein sequence: CSARPGTGGLGELFF.

V usage is TRBV24-1 and J usage is TRBJ2-1, with 9 nucleotides matching TRBD2. The CDR3 length is 16 residues. Germline V lookup: CDR1 KGHDR, CDR2 SFDVKD. Trimming removed 4 bases from V and 4 bases from J; junction bases left unmatched: 7. The CDR3 region has the DNA TGTGCCACCAGTGAGTCTCGCGGGGGGGCTTACAATGAGCAGTTCTTC. Translated: CATSESRGGAYNEQFF.